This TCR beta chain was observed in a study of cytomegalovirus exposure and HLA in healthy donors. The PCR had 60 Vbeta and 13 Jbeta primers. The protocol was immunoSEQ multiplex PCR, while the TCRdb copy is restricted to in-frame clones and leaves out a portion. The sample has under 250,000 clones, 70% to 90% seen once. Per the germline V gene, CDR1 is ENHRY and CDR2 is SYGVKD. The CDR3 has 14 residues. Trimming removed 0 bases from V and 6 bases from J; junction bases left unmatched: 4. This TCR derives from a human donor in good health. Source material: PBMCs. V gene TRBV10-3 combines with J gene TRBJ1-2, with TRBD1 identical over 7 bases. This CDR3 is CAISESDRDDGYTF. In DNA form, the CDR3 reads TGTGCCATCAGTGAGTCCGACAGGGATGATGGCTACACCTTC.